One sample yielded the 23 T cell receptor beta chains listed below, sequenced in a study of T cell responses to AZD1222 COVID-19 vaccine. The repertoire was sequenced with immunoSEQ multiplex PCR; TCRdb's copy has only in-frame clones and lacks some. This sample has tens of thousands of clones; approximately 91% occur once, and the top ten carry over 20%. The specimen comprised peripheral blood, sampled on day 0 of AZD1222 vaccination. The receptors were gathered from an adult in good health.

The rearrangement joins TRBV6-5 to TRBJ1-4, with TRBD1 matching over 9 bases. Trimming cost V 8 bases and J 6 bases; bases outside gene matches: 10. There are 15 residues in the CDR3. CDR1 and CDR2 (germline): MNHEY, SVGAGI. CDR3 sequence reads: CASAATGTGHEKLFF. CDR3 sequence (DNA): TGTGCCAGCGCCGCCACCGGGACAGGGCATGAAAAACTGTTTTTT.

The chain uses TRBV3-1 (or the pseudogene TRBV3-2) and TRBJ1-6, with D perhaps TRBD1 (5 bases). Per the germline V gene, CDR1 is LGHDT and CDR2 is YNNKEL (reference sequence). Trimming took 2 bases from V and 9 from J, leaving 5 bases between them. CDR3 size: 12 residues. CDR3: CASSQRGSPLHF. CDR3 bases: TGTGCCAGCAGCCAAAGGGGTTCACCCCTCCACTTT.

The chain employs TRBV25-1 and TRBJ2-7; D remains unclear. Trimming took 4 bases from V and 7 from J, leaving 11 bases between them. The CDR3 is 12 residues long. Germline loops: CDR1 MGHDK, CDR2 SYGVNS. The CDR3 reads CASSVGSLEQYF. CDR3 in DNA: TGTGCCAGCAGTGTCGGCTCCCTGGAGCAGTACTTC.

This chain joins TRBV19 and TRBJ2-5, with 9 bases that match TRBD2. Germline V lookup: CDR1 LNHDA, CDR2 SQIVND (reference sequence). Losses at the gene ends were 3 bases for V and 5 bases for J; bases not matched to a gene: 10. The CDR3 consists of 16 residues. The CDR3 region is CASSMGRTSVWETQYF. CDR3 bases: TGTGCCAGTAGTATGGGTAGGACTAGCGTTTGGGAGACCCAGTACTTC.

This chain links TRBV5-1 with TRBJ1-2, with 7 positions matching TRBD1. Looked up from germline, CDR1 is SGHRS and CDR2 is YFSETQ. With 3 bases clipped from V and 2 bases from J, the junction kept 4 bases outside the gene matches. CDR3 size: 14 residues. The CDR3 region is CASSYDRVNYGYTF. The CDR3 DNA sequence: TGCGCCAGCAGCTATGACAGGGTGAACTATGGCTACACCTTC.

For the CDR3, the DNA is TGTGCCAGCGTTACAGGGGGCATAGATACGCAGTATTTT. This translates into CASVTGGIDTQYF. This chain connects TRBV28 to TRBJ2-3; TRBD1 aligns across 9 bases. CDR1 and CDR2 from the germline V gene are MDHEN and SYDVKM. Trimming took 8 bases from V and 5 from J; bases not matched to a gene: 5. This CDR3 contains 13 residues.

This sequence joins TRBV12-5 and TRBJ2-5; D unresolved. The CDR3 loop spans 16 amino acids. Between the trimmed V and J ends, which lost 0 bases and 3 bases, there was a span of 14 bases. The germline gives CDR1 LGHNT, CDR2 FRNRAP. CDR3 bases: TGTGCTAGTGGTTTGGTACTTTGTCGAAGGGAAGAGACCCAGTACTTC. Residues: CASGLVLCRREETQYF.

The rearrangement links TRBV11-2 to TRBJ2-7; 9 nucleotides agree with TRBD2. With V trimmed by 2 bases and J by 5 bases, 7 bases remained unmatched. CDR1 SGHAT and CDR2 FQNNGV come from the germline V gene. CDR3 length: 15 amino acids. Here the CDR3 DNA reads TGTGCCAGCAGCTTAATGGCGGGGGGGCTTAACGAGCAGTACTTC. The encoded protein is CASSLMAGGLNEQYF.

V usage is TRBV9 and J usage is TRBJ2-3; TRBD2 agrees at 7 bases. This CDR3 has 16 amino acids. Germline V lookup: CDR1 SGDLS, CDR2 YYNGEE. V trimming: 4 bases; J trimming: 2 bases; junction bases outside the gene matches: 10. This CDR3 is CASSPTWGGVTDTQYF. DNA of the CDR3: TGTGCCAGCAGCCCCACTTGGGGGGGGGTCACAGATACGCAGTATTTT.

The V and J genes are TRBV3-1 (or the pseudogene TRBV3-2) and TRBJ2-5, with 10 bases matching TRBD2. This CDR3 spans 14 amino acids. J was trimmed by 9 bases and V by 1 base; bases with no gene match: 5. The V gene's germline CDR1 is LGHDT and CDR2 YNNKEL (reference sequence). The CDR3 nucleotides are TGTGCCAGCAGCCAAGGGCTAGCGGGGGTTTCCCAGTACTTC. It yields the protein CASSQGLAGVSQYF.

This clone was detected once. This chain links TRBV7-9 with TRBJ1-1; D gene uncertain. The CDR3 consists of 12 residues. With 0 bases removed from V and 7 bases from J, the gap between germline ends came to 6 bases. The germline V gene encodes CDR1 SEHNR and CDR2 FQNEAQ (reference sequence). CDR3 nucleotides: TGTGCCAGCAGCTTAGCTACCGGTGAAGCTTTCTTT. Translating gives CASSLATGEAFF.

V gene TRBV7-2 combines with J gene TRBJ2-7; 8 bases map to TRBD1. The CDR3 runs 13 residues. V lost 6 bases and J lost 4; bases outside the gene matches: 5. The germline V gene encodes CDR1 SGHTA and CDR2 FQGNSA. The DNA for the CDR3 is TGTGCCAGCAGTGCACAGGGGGGATACGAGCAGTACTTC. This encodes CASSAQGGYEQYF.

CDR3 protein: CASSPGLAGGYEQYF. The DNA for the CDR3 is TGTGCCAGCTCACCCGGACTAGCGGGGGGTTACGAGCAGTACTTC. The V gene is TRBV18, the J gene TRBJ2-7; 14 bases are shared with TRBD2. V lost 3 bases, J lost 4 bases, and 2 bases stayed unmatched. Germline CDR1 and CDR2: KGHSH and LQKENI. The CDR3 length is 15 residues.

The chain carries TRBV5-4 and TRBJ2-3; 7 bases fit TRBD2. Per germline, CDR1 SGHNT and CDR2 YYREEE (reference sequence). V shed 3 bases, J shed 0 bases, and the junction held 7 bases outside the gene matches. The CDR3 totals 16 residues. CDR3 nucleotide sequence: TGTGCCAGCAGCTCGGGGAGCGGGGCTAGCACAGATACGCAGTATTTT. Encoded protein: CASSSGSGASTDTQYF.

Only a few counts were recorded for this clone. The chain has TRBV4-1 and TRBJ2-1, with 7 nucleotides matching TRBD1. The CDR3 is 16 residues long. V was clipped by 0 bases and J by 6 bases; unmatched bases: 8. Germline V gene sequence: CDR1 MGHRA, CDR2 YSYEKL. Written as DNA, the CDR3 is TGCGCCAGCAGCCAAGATCCGGGACAGAGGTCCAATGAGCAGTTCTTC. Translated: CASSQDPGQRSNEQFF.

CDR3 region: CASSSTGYEQYF. The CDR3 DNA is TGTGCCAGCAGTTCCACAGGGTACGAGCAGTACTTC. The rearrangement links TRBV7-9 to TRBJ2-7; maybe TRBD1 (6 bases). In germline, CDR1 is SEHNR, CDR2 FQNEAQ (reference sequence). V was trimmed by 6 bases and J by 4 bases, leaving 10 bases between them. The CDR3 is 12 residues long.

The J gene is TRBJ2-7, the V gene TRBV6-5; D gene unclear. Deletions cut 6 bases from V and 0 bases from J, with 6 bases between. This CDR3 is built from 12 residues. Germline-derived CDR1 and CDR2 are MNHEY and SVGAGI. The CDR3 bases are TGTGCCAGCAGACAGATCTCCTACGAGCAGTACTTC. It yields the protein CASRQISYEQYF.

The chain combines TRBV9 with TRBJ2-3, with 8 positions matching TRBD2. The CDR3 extends over 15 amino acids. The germline gives CDR1 SGDLS, CDR2 YYNGEE. The ends lost 4 bases at V and 2 bases at J; junction bases unmatched: 6. In DNA form, the CDR3 reads TGTGCCAGCAGCCTTAGCGGGACCTACACAGATACGCAGTATTTT. It encodes CASSLSGTYTDTQYF.

This clone came up once. J is TRBJ1-6 and V is TRBV7-2; no firm D call. The V gene's germline CDR1 is SGHTA and CDR2 FQGNSA. The CDR3 is made up of 13 amino acids. V lost 5 bases to trimming and J lost 6 bases, with 8 bases between them. The CDR3 is CASSTGGNSPLHF. The CDR3 DNA reads as TGTGCCAGCAGCACGGGAGGTAATTCACCCCTCCACTTT.

V usage is TRBV24-1 and J usage is TRBJ2-7, with 9 bases aligning to TRBD1. Trimming cost V 8 bases and J 5 bases; bases outside gene matches: 6. Looked up from germline, CDR1 is KGHDR and CDR2 is SFDVKD. CDR3 size: 13 residues. As DNA, the CDR3 is TGTGCCACCACCGGGACAGGGAAGGACGAGCAGTACTTC. Its translation is CATTGTGKDEQYF.

This clone was detected a few times. V usage is TRBV7-6 and J usage is TRBJ1-1; TRBD1 matches at 9 bases. V gave up 4 bases and J gave up 5 bases; unmatched junction bases: 8. CDR1 is SGHVS and CDR2 is FNYEAQ in the germline V gene. The CDR3 spans 15 residues. The CDR3 spells CASSSQGQGQTEAFF. CDR3 in DNA: TGTGCCAGCAGCTCCCAGGGACAGGGTCAAACTGAAGCTTTCTTT.

DNA of the CDR3: TGCGCCAGCAGCTTGGAGTCTTCAGTCAATGAGCAGTTCTTC. Amino acids: CASSLESSVNEQFF. The chain links TRBV5-1 to TRBJ2-1; D gene uncertain. V shed 0 bases and J shed 6 bases, with 10 bases lying between them. The CDR3 extends over 14 amino acids. Germline CDR1 and CDR2: SGHRS and YFSETQ.

This clone has just one count. The chain employs TRBV19 and TRBJ2-4; D remains unclear. CDR3 length: 14 residues. The germline gives CDR1 LNHDA, CDR2 SQIVND (reference sequence). V was trimmed by 3 bases and J by 6 bases, leaving 12 bases between them. This CDR3 reads CASSISSSGNIQYF. CDR3 sequence (DNA): TGTGCCAGTAGTATTTCGTCCTCGGGAAACATTCAGTACTTC. The whole variable domain, remainder taken from reference TRBV19 and TRBJ2-4, is DGGITQSPKYLFRKEGQNVTLSCEQNLNHDAMYWYRQDPGQGLRLIYYSQIVNDFQKGDIAEGYSVSREKKESFPLTVTSAQKNPTAFYLCASSISSSGNIQYFGAGTRLSVL.